The 18 T cell receptor beta chains below come from one sample, sequenced in a study of graft-versus-host responses after intestinal transplantation. The antigens of these receptors remain unknown. Assay: immunoSEQ multiplex PCR; the TCRdb copy retains only in-frame clones and omits some. The sample has 90,000 to 150,000 clones, 80% to 95% seen once. Material: unstimulated CD4+ T cells sorted from spleen or lymph node cells, obtained before intestinal transplant. Source of these receptors: a human donor who received an intestinal transplant.

The V call is TRBV4-2, the J call TRBJ2-5, with D uncertain. V gave up 1 base and J gave up 2 bases, with 11 bases separating them. The CDR3 spans 15 residues. Germline-derived CDR1 and CDR2 are LGHNA and YNFKEQ. CDR3 sequence (DNA): TGTGCCAGCAGCCAAGCTGGCAGAGTACAAGAGACCCAGTACTTC. It is translated as CASSQAGRVQETQYF.

V gene TRBV2 combines with J gene TRBJ1-2; TRBD1 agrees at 9 bases. CDR1 is SNHLY and CDR2 is FYNNEI in the germline V gene. The CDR3 contains 13 residues. After removal of 2 bases from V and 8 bases from J, the junction contained 3 bases not matched to a gene. The CDR3 loop reads CASSESTGGGYTF. As DNA, the CDR3 is TGTGCCAGCAGTGAATCGACAGGGGGAGGCTACACCTTC.

This chain links TRBV4-1 with TRBJ1-4; 7 nucleotides align to TRBD1. CDR1 and CDR2 from the germline V gene are MGHRA and YSYEKL. The J segment lost 3 bases and the V segment lost 3 bases, leaving 7 bases of the junction unmatched. CDR3 size: 16 residues. This CDR3 reads CASSQGTTGSNEKLFF. In nucleotides, the CDR3 is TGCGCCAGCAGCCAGGGTACGACAGGGTCTAATGAAAAACTGTTTTTT.

The chain joins TRBV12-5 to TRBJ2-1, with 7 bases identical to TRBD1. Trimming took 7 bases from V and 4 from J; bases not matched to a gene: 13. Germline CDR1 and CDR2: LGHNT and FRNRAP. CDR3 length equals 16 residues. The CDR3 protein is CASAPDRPYTYNEQFF. For the CDR3, the DNA is TGTGCTAGTGCCCCGGACAGGCCATACACGTACAATGAGCAGTTCTTC.

The chain couples TRBV7-9 to TRBJ2-7; 11 positions match TRBD2. V was clipped by 1 base and J by 0 bases; unmatched bases: 8. The CDR3 covers 18 residues. From germline, CDR1 is SEHNR and CDR2 FQNEAQ (reference sequence). The DNA for the CDR3 is TGTGCCAGCAGCTTAGATTCTAGCGGGAGGTCAAGCTCCTACGAGCAGTACTTC. Protein sequence: CASSLDSSGRSSSYEQYF.

This clone is a singleton in its sample. The V gene is TRBV5-4, the J gene TRBJ2-1; 7 bases fit TRBD2. The V gene's germline CDR1 is SGHNT and CDR2 YYREEE (reference sequence). This CDR3 spans 15 amino acids. The J segment lost 7 bases and the V segment lost 0 bases, leaving 7 bases of the junction unmatched. CDR3 sequence: CASSLGPGTINEQFF. CDR3 bases: TGTGCCAGCAGCTTGGGTCCGGGGACTATAAATGAGCAGTTCTTC.

The rearrangement links TRBV11-2 to TRBJ2-3; D gene ambiguous. V was trimmed by 2 bases and J by 1 base, leaving 10 bases between them. CDR3 length: 15 amino acids. Germline assignment: CDR1 SGHAT and CDR2 FQNNGV. The CDR3 protein is CASSLSRLRTDTQYF. The CDR3 bases are TGTGCCAGCAGCTTAAGTAGGCTACGCACAGATACGCAGTATTTT.

The chain combines TRBV5-1 with TRBJ2-3; 8 positions match TRBD2. Trimming at V came to 4 bases and at J to 1 base, leaving 17 bases not matched to a gene. The V gene's germline CDR1 is SGHRS and CDR2 YFSETQ. The CDR3 has 19 residues. CDR3 sequence: CASSTGASKPGRGTDTQYF. In DNA, the CDR3 is TGCGCCAGCAGCACCGGGGCTAGCAAACCCGGGAGGGGCACAGATACGCAGTATTTT.

The rearrangement uses TRBV6-1 and TRBJ2-7, with TRBD2 matching over 7 bases. The CDR3 covers 15 residues. Germline V gives CDR1 MNHNS, CDR2 SASEGT. Trimming at V came to 7 bases and at J to 0 bases, leaving 9 bases not matched to a gene. The CDR3 reads CASTPGRGSSYEQYF. CDR3 sequence (DNA): TGTGCCAGCACTCCTGGGCGGGGGAGCTCCTACGAGCAGTACTTC.

The rearrangement links TRBV7-3 to TRBJ2-5; the D is unclear. Germline V gene data show CDR1 as SGHTA and CDR2 as FQGTGA. Trimming shortened V by 5 bases and J by 3 bases, and 10 bases separated the two germline ends. The CDR3 runs 13 residues. CDR3 DNA: TGTGCCAGCAGCCCCCGGGCCAAAGAGACCCAGTACTTC. It codes for CASSPRAKETQYF.

V and J are TRBV9 and TRBJ2-7, with 7 bases lining up with TRBD2. Germline loops: CDR1 SGDLS, CDR2 YYNGEE. The CDR3 has 16 amino acids. Trimming cost V 3 bases and J 5 bases; bases outside gene matches: 14. CDR3: CASSAGRSSGSHEQYF. CDR3 in DNA: TGTGCCAGCAGCGCAGGCAGGTCTAGCGGATCACACGAGCAGTACTTC.

The V gene is TRBV30, the J gene TRBJ2-6, with D perhaps TRBD2 (5 bases). Germline-derived CDR1 and CDR2 are GTSNPN and SVGIG (reference sequence). This CDR3 contains 16 residues. V shed 0 bases and J shed 0 bases, with 9 bases lying between them. The DNA of the CDR3 is TGTGCCTGGAGTGTAGGTCGGGGCTCTGGGGCCAACGTCCTGACTTTC. It yields the protein CAWSVGRGSGANVLTF.

The chain couples TRBV30 to TRBJ2-3, with D perhaps TRBD2 (6 bases). Germline V lookup: CDR1 GTSNPN, CDR2 SVGIG (reference sequence). The CDR3 extends over 14 amino acids. Trimming removed 0 bases at V and 9 bases at J, with 16 bases between. The CDR3 nucleotides are TGTGCCTGGAGTGTAGGCGGCGTGGGGGGAACGCAGTATTTT. Translating it yields CAWSVGGVGGTQYF.

The CDR3: CASKAGPNQPQHF. The CDR3 DNA follows: TGTGCCAGCAAAGCAGGGCCGAATCAGCCCCAGCATTTT. The rearrangement joins TRBV2 to TRBJ1-5; possible D gene TRBD1, 5 bases. Trimming removed 7 bases at V and 4 bases at J, with 11 bases between. Germline V gene data show CDR1 as SNHLY and CDR2 as FYNNEI. The CDR3 has 13 amino acids.

The CDR3 loop is CASNDRASSWEQYF. Here the CDR3 DNA reads TGTGCCAGCAACGACAGGGCTTCATCGTGGGAGCAGTACTTC. This chain uses TRBV2 with TRBJ2-7, with TRBD1 identical over 7 bases. The germline V gene encodes CDR1 SNHLY and CDR2 FYNNEI. Trimming removed 7 bases from V and 7 bases from J; junction bases left unmatched: 13. The CDR3 length is 14 residues.

This chain links TRBV10-1 with TRBJ2-5, with D hard to call. V was cut by 4 bases and J by 5 bases, with 14 bases left in between. CDR1 WNHNN and CDR2 SYGVQD come from the germline V gene (reference sequence). The length of the CDR3 is 14 residues. The CDR3 spells CASSARPLGETQYF. CDR3 bases: TGCGCCAGCAGTGCCAGGCCTCTTGGTGAGACCCAGTACTTC.

The chain joins TRBV5-1 to TRBJ1-5; 9 bases are a match to TRBD1. This CDR3 is 15 amino acids long. The germline V gene encodes CDR1 SGHRS and CDR2 YFSETQ. Trimming at V came to 1 base and at J to 6 bases, leaving 5 bases not matched to a gene. CDR3 sequence (DNA): TGCGCCAGCAGCTTGATGGGACAGGGCAGTCAGCCCCAGCATTTT. It is translated as CASSLMGQGSQPQHF.

Written as DNA, the CDR3 is TGTGCCAGCAGCTTCGATGTGGATGGCTACACCTTC. Its translation is CASSFDVDGYTF. The V gene is TRBV7-9, the J gene TRBJ1-2; D gene unclear. Germline V gene sequence: CDR1 SEHNR, CDR2 FQNEAQ (reference sequence). The V gene lost 3 bases and the J gene lost 6 bases, with 8 bases spanning the gap. The CDR3 is 12 amino acids.